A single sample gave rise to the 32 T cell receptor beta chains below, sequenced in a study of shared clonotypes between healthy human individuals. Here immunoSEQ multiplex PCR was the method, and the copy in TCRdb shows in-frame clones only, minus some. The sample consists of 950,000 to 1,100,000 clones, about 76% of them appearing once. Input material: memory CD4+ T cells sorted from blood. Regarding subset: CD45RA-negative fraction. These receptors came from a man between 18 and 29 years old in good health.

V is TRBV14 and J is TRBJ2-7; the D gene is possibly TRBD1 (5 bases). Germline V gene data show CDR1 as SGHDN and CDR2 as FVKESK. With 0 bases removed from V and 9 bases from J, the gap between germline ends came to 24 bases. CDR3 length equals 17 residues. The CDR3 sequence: CASSQDLGAAYPTTQYF. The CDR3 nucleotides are TGTGCCAGCAGCCAAGATTTAGGGGCCGCGTATCCTACGACGCAGTACTTC.

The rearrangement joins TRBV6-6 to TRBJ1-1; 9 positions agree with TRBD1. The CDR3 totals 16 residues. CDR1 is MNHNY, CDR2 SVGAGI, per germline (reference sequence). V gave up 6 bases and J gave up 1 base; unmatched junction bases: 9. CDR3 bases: TGTGCCAGCAGCTCCGGGACAGGGAAAAAGAACACTGAAGCTTTCTTT. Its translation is CASSSGTGKKNTEAFF.

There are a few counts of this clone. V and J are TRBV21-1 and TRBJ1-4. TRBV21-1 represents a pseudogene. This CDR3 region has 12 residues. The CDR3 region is CASSKRLAKLFF. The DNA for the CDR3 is TGTGCCAGCAGCAAAAGGTTGGCTAAACTGTTTTTT.

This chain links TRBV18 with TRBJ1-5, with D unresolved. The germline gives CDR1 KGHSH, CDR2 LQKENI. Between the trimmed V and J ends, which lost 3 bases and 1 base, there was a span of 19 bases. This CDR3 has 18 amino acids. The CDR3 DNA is TGTGCCAGCTCACCCCTCCCGGGGAGTCCTCAGAGCAATCAGCCCCAGCATTTT. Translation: CASSPLPGSPQSNQPQHF.

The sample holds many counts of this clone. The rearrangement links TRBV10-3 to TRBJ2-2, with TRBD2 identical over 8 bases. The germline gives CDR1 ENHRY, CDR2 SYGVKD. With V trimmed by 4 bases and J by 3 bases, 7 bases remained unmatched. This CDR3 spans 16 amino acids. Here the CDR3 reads CAISAPTSEDTGELFF. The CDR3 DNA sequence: TGTGCCATCAGTGCTCCGACTAGCGAGGACACCGGGGAGCTGTTTTTT.

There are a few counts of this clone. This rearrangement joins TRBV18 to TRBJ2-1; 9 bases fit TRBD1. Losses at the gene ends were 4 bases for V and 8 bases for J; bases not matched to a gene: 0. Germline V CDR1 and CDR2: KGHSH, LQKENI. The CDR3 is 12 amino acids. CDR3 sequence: CASSRTGDEQFF. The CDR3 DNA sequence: TGTGCCAGCTCACGGACAGGGGATGAGCAGTTCTTC.

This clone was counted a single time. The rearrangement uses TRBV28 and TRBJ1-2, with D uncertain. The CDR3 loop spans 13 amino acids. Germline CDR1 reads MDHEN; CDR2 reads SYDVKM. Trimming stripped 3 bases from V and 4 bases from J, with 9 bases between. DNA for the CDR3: TGTGCCAGCAGTTTGCAGACCAGCTATGGCTACACCTTC. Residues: CASSLQTSYGYTF.

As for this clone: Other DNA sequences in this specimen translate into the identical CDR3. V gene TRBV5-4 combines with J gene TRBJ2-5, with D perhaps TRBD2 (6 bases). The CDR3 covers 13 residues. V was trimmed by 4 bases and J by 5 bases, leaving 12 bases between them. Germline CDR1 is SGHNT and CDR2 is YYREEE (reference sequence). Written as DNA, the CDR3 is TGTGCCAGCAGCCTCGGAGGGCAGGAGACCCAGTACTTC. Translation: CASSLGGQETQYF.

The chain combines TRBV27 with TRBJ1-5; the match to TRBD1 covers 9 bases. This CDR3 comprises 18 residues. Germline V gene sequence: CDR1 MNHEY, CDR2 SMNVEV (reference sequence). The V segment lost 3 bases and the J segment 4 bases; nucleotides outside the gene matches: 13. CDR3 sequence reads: CASSLSVGQGLRNQPQHF. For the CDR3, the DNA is TGTGCCAGCAGTTTGTCTGTGGGACAGGGTTTAAGAAATCAGCCCCAGCATTTT.

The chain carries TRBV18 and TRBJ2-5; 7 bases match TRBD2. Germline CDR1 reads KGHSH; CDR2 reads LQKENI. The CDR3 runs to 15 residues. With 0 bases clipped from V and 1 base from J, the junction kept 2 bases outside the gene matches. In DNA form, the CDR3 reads TGTGCCAGCTCACCACCGGGGGGGTTCCAAGAGACCCAGTACTTC. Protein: CASSPPGGFQETQYF.

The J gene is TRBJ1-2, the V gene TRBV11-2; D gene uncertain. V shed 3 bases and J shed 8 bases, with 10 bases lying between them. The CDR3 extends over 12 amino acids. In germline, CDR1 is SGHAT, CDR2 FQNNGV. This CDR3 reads CASSFRGQGYTF. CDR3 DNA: TGTGCCAGCAGCTTTAGAGGGCAAGGCTACACCTTC.

CDR3 amino acids: CASRTREGQPQHF. CDR3 DNA: TGCGCCAGCAGGACCAGGGAGGGTCAGCCCCAGCATTTT. This chain links TRBV5-1 with TRBJ1-5, with D maybe TRBD1 (5 bases). CDR3 size: 13 residues. V lost 5 bases and J 6 bases, leaving 12 bases between the germline ends. Germline V gives CDR1 SGHRS, CDR2 YFSETQ.

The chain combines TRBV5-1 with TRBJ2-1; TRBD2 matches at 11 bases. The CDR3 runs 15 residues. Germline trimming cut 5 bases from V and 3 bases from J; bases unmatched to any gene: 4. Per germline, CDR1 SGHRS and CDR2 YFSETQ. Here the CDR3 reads CASRTSGGRYNEQFF. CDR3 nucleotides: TGCGCCAGCAGAACTAGCGGGGGTCGCTACAATGAGCAGTTCTTC. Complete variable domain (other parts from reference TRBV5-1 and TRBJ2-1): KAGVTQTPRYLIKTRGQQVTLSCSPISGHRSVSWYQQTPGQGLQFLFEYFSETQRNKGNFPGRFSGRQFSNSRSEMNVSTLELGDSALYLCASRTSGGRYNEQFFGPGTRLTVL.

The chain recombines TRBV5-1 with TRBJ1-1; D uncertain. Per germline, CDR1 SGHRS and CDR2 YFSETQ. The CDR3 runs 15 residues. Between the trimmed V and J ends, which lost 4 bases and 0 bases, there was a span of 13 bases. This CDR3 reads CASSPGSGLNTEAFF. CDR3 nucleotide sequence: TGCGCCAGCAGCCCCGGGAGCGGGCTGAACACTGAAGCTTTCTTT. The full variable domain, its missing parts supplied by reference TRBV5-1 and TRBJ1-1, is KAGVTQTPRYLIKTRGQQVTLSCSPISGHRSVSWYQQTPGQGLQFLFEYFSETQRNKGNFPGRFSGRQFSNSRSEMNVSTLELGDSALYLCASSPGSGLNTEAFFGQGTRLTVV.

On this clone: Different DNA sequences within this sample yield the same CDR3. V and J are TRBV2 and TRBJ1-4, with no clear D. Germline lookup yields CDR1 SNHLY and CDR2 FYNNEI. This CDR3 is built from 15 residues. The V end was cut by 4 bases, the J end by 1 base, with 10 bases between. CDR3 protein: CASSVRQGTNEKLFF. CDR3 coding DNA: TGTGCCAGCAGTGTCCGTCAAGGAACTAATGAAAAACTGTTTTTT.

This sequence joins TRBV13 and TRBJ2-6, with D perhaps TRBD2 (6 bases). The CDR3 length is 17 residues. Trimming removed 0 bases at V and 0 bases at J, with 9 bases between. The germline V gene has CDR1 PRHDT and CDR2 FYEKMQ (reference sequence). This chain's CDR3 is CASSLGLAPSGANVLTF. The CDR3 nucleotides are TGTGCCAGCAGCTTAGGACTAGCCCCCTCTGGGGCCAACGTCCTGACTTTC. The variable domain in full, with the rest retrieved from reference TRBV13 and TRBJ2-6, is AAGVIQSPRHLIKEKRETATLKCYPIPRHDTVYWYQQGPGQDPQFLISFYEKMQSDKGSIPDRFSAQQFSDYHSELNMSSLELGDSALYFCASSLGLAPSGANVLTFGAGSRLTVL.

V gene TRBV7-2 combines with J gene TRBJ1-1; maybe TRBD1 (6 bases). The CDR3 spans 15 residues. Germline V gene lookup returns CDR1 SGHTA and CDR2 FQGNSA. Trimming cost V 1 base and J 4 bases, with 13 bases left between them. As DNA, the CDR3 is TGTGCCAGCAGCTTAGGAAGGGCAGGGGTCACTGAAGCTTTCTTT. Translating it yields CASSLGRAGVTEAFF.

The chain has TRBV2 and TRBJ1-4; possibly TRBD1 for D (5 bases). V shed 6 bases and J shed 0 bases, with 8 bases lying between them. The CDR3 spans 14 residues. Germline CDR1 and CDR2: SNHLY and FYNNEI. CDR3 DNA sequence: TGTGCCAGCAGGGGGGGGACAACTAATGAAAAACTGTTTTTT. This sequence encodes CASRGGTTNEKLFF.

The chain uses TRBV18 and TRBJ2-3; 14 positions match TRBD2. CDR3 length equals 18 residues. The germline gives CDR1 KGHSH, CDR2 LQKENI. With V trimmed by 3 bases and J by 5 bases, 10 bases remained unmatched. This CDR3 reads CASSPAGLAGARGDTQYF. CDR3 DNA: TGTGCCAGCTCACCGGCGGGACTAGCGGGAGCTAGGGGAGATACGCAGTATTTT.

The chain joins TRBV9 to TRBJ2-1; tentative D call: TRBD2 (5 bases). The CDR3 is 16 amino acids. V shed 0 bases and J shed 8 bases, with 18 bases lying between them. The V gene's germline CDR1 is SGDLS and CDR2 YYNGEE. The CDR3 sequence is CASSVERTDGGDEQFF. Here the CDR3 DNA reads TGTGCCAGCAGCGTAGAGCGGACTGATGGTGGCGATGAGCAGTTCTTC.

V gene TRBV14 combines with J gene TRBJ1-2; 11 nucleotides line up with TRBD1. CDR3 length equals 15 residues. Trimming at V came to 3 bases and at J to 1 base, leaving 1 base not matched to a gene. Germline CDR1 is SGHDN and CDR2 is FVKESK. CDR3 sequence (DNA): TGTGCCAGCAGCCAGGGGACAGGGGGTAACTATGGCTACACCTTC. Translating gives CASSQGTGGNYGYTF.

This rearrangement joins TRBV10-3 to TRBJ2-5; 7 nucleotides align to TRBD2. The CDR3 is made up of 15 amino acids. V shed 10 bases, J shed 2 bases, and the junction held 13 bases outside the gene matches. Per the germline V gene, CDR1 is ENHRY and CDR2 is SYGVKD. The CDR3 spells CATGGTGMGQETQYF. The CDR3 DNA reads TGTGCCACGGGGGGTACCGGGATGGGGCAAGAGACCCAGTACTTC.

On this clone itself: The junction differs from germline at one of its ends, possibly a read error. CDR3 residues: CASSQDPGLEGNF. The CDR3 DNA is TGTGCCAGTAGCCAAGATCCGGGACTGGAGGGCAACTTC. The chain has TRBV19 and TRBJ1-2, with D perhaps matching TRBD1 (5 bases). CDR3 length: 13 amino acids. Germline loops: CDR1 LNHDA, CDR2 SQIVND (reference sequence).

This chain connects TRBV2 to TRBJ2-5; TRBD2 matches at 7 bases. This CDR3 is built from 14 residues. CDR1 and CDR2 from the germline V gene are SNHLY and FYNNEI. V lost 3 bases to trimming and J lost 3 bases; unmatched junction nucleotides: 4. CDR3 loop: CASSDSSGKETQYF. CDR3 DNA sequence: TGTGCCAGCAGTGACTCCAGCGGGAAAGAGACCCAGTACTTC.

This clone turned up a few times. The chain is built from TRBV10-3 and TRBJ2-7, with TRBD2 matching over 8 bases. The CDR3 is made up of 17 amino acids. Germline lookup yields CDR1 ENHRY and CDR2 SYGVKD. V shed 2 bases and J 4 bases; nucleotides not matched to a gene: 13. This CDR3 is CAISEGFVLADSYEQYF. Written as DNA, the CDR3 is TGTGCCATCAGTGAGGGATTCGTACTAGCGGATTCGTACGAGCAGTACTTC.

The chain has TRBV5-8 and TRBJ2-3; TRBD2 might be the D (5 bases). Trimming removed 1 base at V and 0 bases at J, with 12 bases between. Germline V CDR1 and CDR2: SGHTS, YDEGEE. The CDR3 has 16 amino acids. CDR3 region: CASSLNAGRSTDTQYF. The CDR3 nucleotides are TGTGCCAGCAGCTTGAATGCGGGCCGCAGCACAGATACGCAGTATTTT.

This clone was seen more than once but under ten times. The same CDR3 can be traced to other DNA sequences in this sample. The CDR3 loop is CASSLSGTDTQYF. The CDR3 region has the DNA TGCGCCAGCAGCTTATCCGGCACAGATACGCAGTATTTT. V is TRBV5-1 and J is TRBJ2-3; D remains ambiguous. Germline values: CDR1 SGHRS, CDR2 YFSETQ. Between the trimmed V and J ends, which lost 2 bases and 1 base, there was a span of 5 bases. CDR3 length equals 13 residues.

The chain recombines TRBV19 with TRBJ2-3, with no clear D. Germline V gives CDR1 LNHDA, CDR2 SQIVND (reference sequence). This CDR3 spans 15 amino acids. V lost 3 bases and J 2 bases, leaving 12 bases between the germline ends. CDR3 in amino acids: CASSIHQMNTDTQYF. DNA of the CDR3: TGTGCCAGTAGTATCCATCAGATGAACACAGATACGCAGTATTTT.

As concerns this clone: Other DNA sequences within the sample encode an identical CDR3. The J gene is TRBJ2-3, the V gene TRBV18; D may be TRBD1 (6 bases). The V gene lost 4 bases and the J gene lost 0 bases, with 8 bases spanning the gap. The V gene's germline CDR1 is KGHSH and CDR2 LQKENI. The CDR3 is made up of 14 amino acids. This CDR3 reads CASSLGASTDTQYF. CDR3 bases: TGTGCCAGCTCACTGGGGGCTAGCACAGATACGCAGTATTTT.

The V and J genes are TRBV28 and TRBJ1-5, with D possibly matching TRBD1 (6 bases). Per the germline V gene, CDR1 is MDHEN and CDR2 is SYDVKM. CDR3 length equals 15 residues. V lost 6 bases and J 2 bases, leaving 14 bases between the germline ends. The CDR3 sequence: CASREGGRGNQPQHF. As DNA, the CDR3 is TGTGCCAGCAGGGAAGGGGGAAGAGGCAATCAGCCCCAGCATTTT.

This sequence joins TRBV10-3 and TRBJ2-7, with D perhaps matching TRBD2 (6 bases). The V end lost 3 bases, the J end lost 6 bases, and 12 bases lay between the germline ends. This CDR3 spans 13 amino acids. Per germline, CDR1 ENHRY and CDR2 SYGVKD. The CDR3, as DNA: TGTGCCATCAGTGACGTACGGGGGAGCGAGCAGTACTTC. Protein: CAISDVRGSEQYF.

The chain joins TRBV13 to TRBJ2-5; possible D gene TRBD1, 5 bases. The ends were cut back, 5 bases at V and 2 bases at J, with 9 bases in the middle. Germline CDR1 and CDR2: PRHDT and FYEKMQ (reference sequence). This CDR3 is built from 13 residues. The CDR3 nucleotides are TGTGCCAGCAGCCATCAGGGTCAAGAGACCCAGTACTTC. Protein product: CASSHQGQETQYF.